Sequencing of this T cell receptor (beta chain) was carried out in a study of T cell changes during pregnancy in multiple sclerosis. This clone was found once. Sequencing used immunoSEQ multiplex PCR; TCRdb keeps in-frame clones, though not all of them. Of roughly 100,000 clones in the sample, about nine tenths were seen once. The germline V gene has CDR1 LNHDA and CDR2 SQIVND (reference sequence). The CDR3 has 11 amino acids. V was shortened by 8 bases and J by 5 bases, with 9 bases between the two germline ends. The source material was peripheral blood, sampled after pregnancy. This TCR derives from a female donor in good health, enrolled as a control in a pregnancy study. The gene calls are TRBV19 and TRBJ2-5; no reliable D call. CDR3 DNA: TGTGCCAGTGGTCTCGAGGAGACCCAGTACTTC. It translates to CASGLEETQYF.